One sample yielded the 8 T cell receptor beta chains listed below, sequenced in a study of T cell responses to AZD1222 COVID-19 vaccine. Sequenced by immunoSEQ multiplex PCR; TCRdb stores in-frame clones only, minus some. The table includes around 84,000 clones, more than 70% detected once. The source was peripheral blood, collected on day 0 of AZD1222 vaccination. Source of these receptors: an adult in good health.

Worth noting for this clone: At one end the junction does not follow the germline gene, possibly because of a read error. The V and J genes are TRBV7-9 and TRBJ2-1; D possibly corresponds to TRBD2 (5 bases). The CDR3 sequence is 11 residues long. Germline assignment: CDR1 SEHNR and CDR2 FQNEAQ (reference sequence). DNA of the CDR3: TGTGCCAGCAGCGCCGACGGTCCCGGGGTCTTC. This translates into CASSADGPGVF.

The rearrangement links TRBV11-2 to TRBJ2-2, with D hard to call. Germline lookup yields CDR1 SGHAT and CDR2 FQNNGV. The V and J ends lost 0 bases and 4 bases respectively, with 6 bases between them. This CDR3 is 14 amino acids long. CDR3 sequence: CASSLDGPTGELFF. For the CDR3, the DNA is TGTGCCAGCAGCTTAGATGGTCCCACCGGGGAGCTGTTTTTT.

This clone was seen once. The chain uses TRBV27 and TRBJ2-7, with D hard to call. The V end lost 1 base, the J end lost 2 bases, and 12 bases lay between the germline ends. The germline CDR1 and CDR2 sequences are MNHEY and SMNVEV (reference sequence). The length of the CDR3 is 15 residues. CDR3 loop: CASSLFGVGAYEQYF. The CDR3 DNA follows: TGTGCCAGCAGTTTATTTGGGGTTGGAGCCTACGAGCAGTACTTC.

The CDR3 region has the DNA TGCAGCGTTGTAGAGGACCCTTATCAGCCCCAGCATTTT. This sequence encodes CSVVEDPYQPQHF. This chain connects TRBV29-1 to TRBJ1-5; D remains unclear. Germline-derived CDR1 and CDR2 are SQVTM and ANQGSEA. The CDR3 has 13 amino acids. With 4 bases removed from V and 5 bases from J, the gap between germline ends came to 12 bases.

To note about this clone: Likely a read error: the CDR3 ends without its conserved phenylalanine or tryptophan. No DNA is shown, since the ends of the CDR3 on it are uncertain; the CDR3 is the one TCRdb lists. The CDR3 here is CASSLGTVGPFGL. The chain is built from TRBV7-8 and TRBJ1-1; whether TRBD1, the table's D call, matches the DNA was not checked. Germline lookup yields CDR1 SGHVS and CDR2 FQNEAQ. The CDR3 region is 13 residues in length, termini included.

This clone was detected only once. The gene calls are TRBV5-1 and TRBJ2-3; D call uncertain. Germline lookup yields CDR1 SGHRS and CDR2 YFSETQ. The CDR3 loop spans 13 amino acids. The V and J ends lost 4 bases and 4 bases respectively, with 10 bases between them. In DNA, the CDR3 is TGCGCCAGCAGCGTCCTGAAGTCAGATACGCAGTATTTT. Its translation is CASSVLKSDTQYF.

The chain employs TRBV5-6 and TRBJ1-4, with TRBD1 matching 10 bases. With 4 bases clipped from V and 6 bases from J, the junction kept 9 bases outside the gene matches. CDR1 is SGHDT and CDR2 is YYEEEE in the germline V gene. The CDR3 extends over 16 amino acids. CDR3 region: CASSRGQGVVYEKLFF. As DNA, the CDR3 is TGTGCCAGCAGCAGAGGACAGGGGGTAGTATATGAAAAACTGTTTTTT.

The rearrangement joins TRBV7-9 to TRBJ1-1; unclear D gene. Germline V lookup: CDR1 SEHNR, CDR2 FQNEAQ (reference sequence). This CDR3 region has 13 residues. V gave up 4 bases and J gave up 1 base, with 7 bases separating them. The CDR3, as DNA: TGTGCCAGCAGCTCAATTAAGAACACTGAAGCTTTCTTT. Its protein is CASSSIKNTEAFF.